The present entry profiles one TCR beta chain with its context. The antigen remains unidentified. The data stem from a study of cytomegalovirus exposure and HLA in healthy donors. Study-level background: The Caucasian-associated ancestry cluster contained roughly four fifths of the 398 genotyped donors. Study-level findings and limits: For most TCR beta V segments, an earlier analysis put the productive rate at about 87% or about 30% of the time. Presence/absence analyses rested on an assumption that sequencing depth was roughly uniform across donors. A later analysis showed that HLA-associated TCR beta chains had undergone more clonal expansion than equally common others.

Germline CDR1 SNHLY, CDR2 FYNNEI. The CDR3 sequence is 14 residues long. V was clipped by 7 bases and J by 3 bases; unmatched bases: 7. Primers for the PCR totalled 60 Vbeta and 13 Jbeta. Only in-frame clones appear in the TCRdb table, and some are missing; sequencing was by immunoSEQ multiplex PCR. Of approximately 200,000 clones listed, just under 75% were seen once; the top ten hold 2.5% to 4%. The source material was PBMCs. The TCR was taken from a woman in her 30s in good health and CMV-seropositive. V usage is TRBV2 and J usage is TRBJ2-5, with 8 positions matching TRBD1. CDR3 sequence: CASTRQGIEETQYF. The CDR3, as DNA: TGTGCCAGCACAAGACAGGGGATAGAAGAGACCCAGTACTTC.